The sequence of this T cell receptor (beta chain) was determined in a study of cytomegalovirus exposure and HLA in healthy donors (dated by TCRdb to 2015 to 2018). Regarding the study in general: An earlier analysis of 550 to 700 of the donors reported 250 to 350 Gb of sequence data and 117 million unique TCR beta sequences from some 180 million T cells. An early release covering roughly 600 HLA-typed donors comprised about 300 gigabases of sequencing data and roughly 86 million unique TCR sequences. The genetic ancestry cluster associated with self-reported Caucasian donors included 81% of the approximately 400 genotyped donors. The study aimed to test whether cataloging public T cell receptors could reveal signatures of past pathogen exposure. The study profiled the T cell repertoires of 500 to 800 subjects by immunosequencing and related them to cytomegalovirus serostatus. Along with the approximately 700-subject first cohort, a separate validation cohort of over 90 different subjects was used. High-throughput TCR immunosequencing, statistical association of individual TCRs with disease status, and machine learning were combined to predict cytomegalovirus infection status. To study patterns of TCR occurrence, a later analysis re-analyzed previously published TCR beta repertoires from 666 donors and added high-resolution HLA genotyping. In the later analysis, no new phenotypic data were used to find candidate immune exposures; instead, reliance was placed on TCR beta sequences and their occurrence across donors. In an earlier analysis of several hundred of the donors, high-throughput TCR beta sequencing was used to judge whether each TCR beta V gene segment behaved as functional or pseudogenic. Alongside the repertoire data, information on donor age, sex, ethnicity and CMV serostatus was compiled. A later genetic analysis took genome-wide SNP genotypes for about three fifths of the roughly 670 donors and used that subset as a discovery cohort. All discovery cohort repertoires had been generated using a single sequencing platform. HLA typing covered class I and class II loci at four-digit resolution. Typing coverage varied by locus: about 620-630 donors for A, B, C, DRB1 and DQB1; 522 for DQA1; about 570 for DPA1; approximately 470 for DPB1. About 5 DR-DQ haplotypes were handled as single units for association and clustering, since linkage in the cohort was strong. On average, around 240,000 unique TCR beta nucleotide sequences were sequenced per donor among more than 350 genotyped donors of the cohort, with roughly 18% of those sequences being non-productive.

According to the germline V gene (reference sequence), CDR1 reads MNHEY and CDR2 reads SMNVEV. Compared with germline, V lacks 3 bases and J lacks 5 bases; bases without a gene match: 10. Including cysteine and phenylalanine, the CDR3 has 17 amino acids. CDR3 DNA is the only sequence kept; it has 51 bases, read in frame from the first base. In total, just over 650 healthy bone marrow donors made up the cohort. At the time of sampling, every cohort member was nominally healthy, though immune exposures that went unrecorded were likely present. The donor was CMV seronegative and belonged to the group of around 350 seronegative cohort members. Each donor provided a peripheral blood sample, and peripheral blood mononuclear cells were used for TCR beta sequencing. The Qiagen DNeasy Blood Extraction Kit was used to extract genomic DNA from the blood cell samples. To prepare the library, the immunoSEQ multiplex PCR assay was applied. For the multiplex PCR, a mixture combining 60 forward primers for TCR Vbeta segments and 13 reverse primers for TCR Jbeta segments was used. The CDR3 region of rearranged TCR beta genes was amplified from genomic DNA by a multiplex PCR assay. On the Illumina HiSeq System, the amplified TCR beta libraries were sequenced as 87-base-pair reads. The study's own analysis went as follows. In a later analysis, some 80 million unique TCR beta chains were counted across the 650 to 750 repertoires, and roughly 11 million of these chains were shared by at least two donors. A nearest-neighbor algorithm error-corrected the raw reads and collapsed the reads into unique sequences, merging closely related sequences to remove PCR and sequencing errors. CDR3 sequences were aligned to IMGT reference sequences to assign V, D and J gene segments. Each retained sequence needed at least a six-nucleotide match to both a V gene segment and a J gene segment. Rearrangements were called productive when the CDR3 lacked stop codons and stayed in frame with V and J; all others were non-productive. Following IMGT convention, CDR3 was defined as the stretch from the second conserved V-encoded cysteine up to the conserved J-encoded phenylalanine. In an earlier analysis of approximately 500 of the donors, sequences lacking an unambiguous match to a single V gene segment were excluded. An earlier analysis of fewer than 750 of the donors classified V segments as functional when productive rearrangements were above 56.7% and as segregating when the standard deviation between donors was above 5%. A statistical classification framework was developed to diagnose cytomegalovirus status using the catalog of TCR beta chain sequences. In a later analysis, V and J genes were assigned by comparing TCR nucleotide sequences against IMGT/GENE-DB human TR gene sequences. Using the TCRdist pipeline, a later analysis assigned CDR3 sequences along with most-parsimonious VDJ recombination scenarios. A later analysis defined each TCR beta chain by its CDR3 amino acid sequence plus V-gene family, and excluded reads lacking a unique V-gene family. To address suspected cross-contamination and a sequencing artifact, a later analysis removed 550 to 750 highly shared, low-generation-probability nucleotide sequences. For each public chain, a later analysis derived a clonal expansion index from normalized ranks of inferred template counts within each repertoire. Generation probabilities in a later analysis came from a VDJ recombination model fitted to out-of-frame rearrangements, and those results were checked against IGoR. In a later analysis, TCR-TCR, TCR-HLA and TCR-CMV co-occurrence was scored with hypergeometric tests, and a repertoire-size bias correction was applied to TCR pairs. In a later analysis, false discovery rates were estimated by permuting HLA or CMV assignments 20 times. In a later analysis, co-occurring TCRs were grouped using DBSCAN, with TCRdist sequence similarity added in when clustering inside HLA-allele-positive subsets. For co-occurrence clustering, repertoires with fewer than 30,000 or more than 120,000 public chains were excluded, along with about five repertoires with anomalous nucleotide sharing. TCRdb re-hosts the immuneACCESS table, in-frame sequences only. Its copies lack some clones; in the studies checked, an unresolved V gene accounts for under half of them, and the cause for the rest is not known. That table supplies the V and J calls and clone size; D and trimming were determined from the DNA. This sample is represented by 170,000 or so clones; 80% to 85% of them were singletons. The biggest ten clones account for roughly 2.1% of the sample.

Summary of the overall study and its limitations: The classifier was reported to diagnose cytomegalovirus status with high specificity and sensitivity in both the original cohort and the validation cohort. In a later analysis, most CMV-associated TCR beta chains were found to appear HLA-restricted, with HLA associations seemingly driven largely by CMV exposure. Broadly in line with IMGT annotations, most TCR beta V segments showed up in productive rearrangements about 90% or about 30% of the time in an earlier analysis of under 700 of the donors. Strong co-occurrence of HLA alleles, especially DR and DQ, made assigning TCR associations to individual alleles difficult. Presence/absence analyses assumed roughly uniform sequencing depth across donors, an assumption that may not hold. This cohort had only TCR beta chains sequenced, and the lack of alpha or paired-chain data limited which features could be detected. Most TCR sequences were observed very rarely across donors, whereas some public TCRs were present in many individuals. According to a later analysis, parvovirus B19, influenza, CMV and Epstein-Barr virus appeared linked to several top co-occurrence clusters. Approximately 18 rarely observed V segments, including chromosome 9 orphons, were excluded from the earlier analysis of about 610 of the donors because counts were too low. A later genetic analysis reported fewer N-insertions in productive TCRs among donors in an Asian-associated ancestry cluster than the roughly 690-donor mean. Correlated functional status among segregating V segments might be attributable to linkage disequilibrium, but an unknown experimental factor could not be ruled out. In a later analysis, around 15,000 TCR beta sequences were associated with specific HLA alleles at a false discovery rate of 0.05. A later analysis found that TCR association rates varied across HLA loci, with DRB1 alleles showing the most associated TCRs and HLA-C alleles the fewest. The sequencing pipeline was judged likely to have produced a cluster of highly shared sequence variants as a technical artifact. Compared with equally common non-associated chains, HLA-associated TCR beta chains in a later analysis were more clonally expanded and had lower generation probabilities. The 87-base-pair reads could not distinguish some IMGT-functional V segments, including TRBV6-2 and TRBV6-3, so those segments were excluded. Because HLA typing was missing for some donors at each locus, association tests included only the typed subset. It was suggested by the authors that the approach could potentially be generalized to other disease states and immunological phenotypes. A further reported finding was that TCR beta sequences accurately predicted the HLA-A and HLA-B alleles for most subjects in the first cohort. A later genetic analysis associated a missense DCLRE1C variant with V-gene and J-gene trimming of TCR beta chains, and an independent cohort replicated the association. The study listed 170 or so TCR beta chains as associated with cytomegalovirus. The only immune exposure information available for the cohort was CMV serostatus. A few of the identified cytomegalovirus-associated TCR beta chains were confirmed in vitro to be specific for cytomegalovirus antigens.

With regard to this clone: Its antigen remains undetermined. No much larger clonotype is one base removed from it; base qualities were not supplied.

This chain is built from TRBV27 and TRBJ2-2, with 9 bases matching TRBD2. The sequencing sample was made of PBMCs. The TCR comes from a man younger than 35 in good health and CMV-seronegative. The nucleotides are TGTGCCAGCAGTTTGTCCCGCGGGAGGGCCACTACCGGGGAGCTGTTTTTT. Its translation is CASSLSRGRATTGELFF.